Shown below are 20 T cell receptor beta chains from a single sample sequenced in a study of blood T cell repertoires in COVID-19. This table comes from immunoSEQ multiplex PCR, and its TCRdb copy is limited to in-frame clones, with some not included. The sample has roughly 100,000 clones, 70% to 90% seen once. The sample comprised peripheral blood. The receptors stem from a human donor in a cohort sampled during active COVID-19.

The chain carries TRBV18 and TRBJ2-7; 8 nucleotides line up with TRBD1. Germline CDR1 is KGHSH and CDR2 is LQKENI. The CDR3 runs to 15 residues. The V segment lost 2 bases and the J segment 2 bases; nucleotides outside the gene matches: 5. This chain's CDR3 is CASSPTGQATYEQYF. CDR3 nucleotides: TGTGCCAGCTCACCAACGGGACAGGCGACCTACGAGCAGTACTTC.

The chain employs TRBV6-5 and TRBJ1-3; no firm D call. Germline V gene lookup returns CDR1 MNHEY and CDR2 SVGAGI. This CDR3 comprises 15 residues. With 4 bases removed from V and 0 bases from J, the gap between germline ends came to 10 bases. CDR3 sequence (DNA): TGTGCCAGCAGTTCAGACGGACTCTCTGGAAACACCATATATTTT. Amino acids: CASSSDGLSGNTIYF.

This chain links TRBV4-1 with TRBJ2-1; TRBD2 matches 9 bases. The V segment lost 0 bases and the J segment 3 bases; nucleotides outside the gene matches: 12. This CDR3 region has 19 residues. CDR1 MGHRA and CDR2 YSYEKL come from the germline V gene. The CDR3 reads CASSQDRSLAGNLYNEQFF. CDR3 nucleotide sequence: TGCGCCAGCAGCCAAGATCGGTCTCTAGCGGGAAACCTCTACAATGAGCAGTTCTTC.

The CDR3 DNA is TGTGCCAGCAGTGGCCGACAGGGCTACCACGAGCAGTACTTC. The encoded protein is CASSGRQGYHEQYF. The rearrangement joins TRBV25-1 to TRBJ2-7; 7 positions match TRBD1. From germline, CDR1 is MGHDK and CDR2 SYGVNS. With V trimmed by 4 bases and J by 5 bases, 8 bases remained unmatched. The CDR3 sequence is 14 residues long.

The chain employs TRBV9 and TRBJ1-6; the D gene is possibly TRBD1 (6 bases). V was pared by 0 bases and J by 4 bases, with 11 bases between. The CDR3 runs 16 residues. CDR1 and CDR2 from the germline V gene are SGDLS and YYNGEE. The CDR3 reads CASSVGLDRYNSPLHF. The DNA for the CDR3 is TGTGCCAGCAGCGTAGGGTTAGACAGGTATAATTCACCCCTCCACTTT. Complete variable domain (other parts from reference TRBV9 and TRBJ1-6): DSGVTQTPKHLITATGQRVTLRCSPRSGDLSVYWYQQSLDQGLQFLIQYYNGEERAKGNILERFSAQQFPDLHSELNLSSLELGDSALYFCASSVGLDRYNSPLHFGNGTRLTVT.

The chain uses TRBV7-9 and TRBJ1-6; 10 nucleotides agree with TRBD1. The CDR3 spans 16 residues. Trimming removed 5 bases from V and 5 bases from J; junction bases left unmatched: 6. Per the germline V gene, CDR1 is SEHNR and CDR2 is FQNEAQ (reference sequence). As DNA, the CDR3 is TGTGCCAGCAGCCGACAGGGGGCTCTAGATAATTCACCCCTCCACTTT. It is translated as CASSRQGALDNSPLHF.

The rearrangement joins TRBV23-1 to TRBJ2-2; 8 bases line up with TRBD1. TRBV23-1 is annotated as an ORF whose role is uncertain. This CDR3 is 15 amino acids long. With 6 bases clipped from V and 6 bases from J, the junction kept 9 bases outside the gene matches. The CDR3 region has the DNA TGCGCCAGCAGGTCGGCAGGGGGCGAAGCCGGGGAGCTGTTTTTT. Its translation is CASRSAGGEAGELFF.

The V and J genes are TRBV11-2 and TRBJ1-1; D is undetermined. V gave up 6 bases and J gave up 3 bases, with 11 bases separating them. Germline assignment: CDR1 SGHAT and CDR2 FQNNGV. CDR3 length equals 13 residues. The CDR3: CASSFGGDTEAFF. CDR3 bases: TGTGCCAGCAGTTTCGGCGGGGACACTGAAGCTTTCTTT.

The chain employs TRBV28 and TRBJ2-2, with a possible D match to TRBD1 (5 bases). The CDR3 extends over 15 amino acids. V was trimmed by 6 bases and J by 7 bases, leaving 18 bases between them. CDR1 and CDR2 from the germline V gene are MDHEN and SYDVKM. The CDR3 bases are TGTGCCAGCAGCCTAGGGGCCGCGTCTCACGGGGAGCTGTTTTTT. Protein sequence: CASSLGAASHGELFF.

This chain links TRBV5-1 with TRBJ2-3, with a tentative D call TRBD2 (5 bases). This CDR3 has 15 amino acids. CDR1 SGHRS and CDR2 YFSETQ come from the germline V gene. Trimming removed 2 bases at V and 4 bases at J, with 14 bases between. CDR3 protein: CASSLRGLNADTQYF. CDR3 bases: TGCGCCAGCAGCTTAAGAGGGCTCAACGCAGATACGCAGTATTTT.

The chain has TRBV7-6 and TRBJ2-7; maybe TRBD2 (6 bases). Germline V gene lookup returns CDR1 SGHVS and CDR2 FNYEAQ. The ends were cut back, 4 bases at V and 6 bases at J, with 13 bases in the middle. The CDR3 is 13 amino acids. The CDR3 region has the DNA TGTGCCAGCAGCTCGGGACTGTGGGGCGAGCAGTACTTC. Translation gives CASSSGLWGEQYF.

This sequence joins TRBV6-6 and TRBJ1-1; TRBD1 agrees at 8 bases. The CDR3 has 14 residues. Germline lookup yields CDR1 MNHNY and CDR2 SVGAGI (reference sequence). The V segment lost 4 bases and the J segment 11 bases; nucleotides outside the gene matches: 12. CDR3 in amino acids: CASSSHQGARNAFF. CDR3 bases: TGTGCCAGCAGTTCACACCAGGGGGCGCGGAACGCTTTCTTT.

The chain is built from TRBV9 and TRBJ2-3; 9 bases are a match to TRBD2. CDR1 SGDLS and CDR2 YYNGEE come from the germline V gene. CDR3 size: 14 residues. V gave up 4 bases and J gave up 4 bases; unmatched junction bases: 4. CDR3 DNA sequence: TGTGCCAGCAGCTCGGGACTAGCCCCAGATACGCAGTATTTT. Protein product: CASSSGLAPDTQYF.

The chain recombines TRBV5-1 with TRBJ2-1; TRBD2 matches 9 bases. Germline assignment: CDR1 SGHRS and CDR2 YFSETQ. V lost 2 bases, J lost 4 bases, and 4 bases stayed unmatched. This CDR3 has 15 residues. The CDR3 coding sequence is TGCGCCAGCAGCTTTGCCCTAGCGGGGTACAATGAGCAGTTCTTC. Translated: CASSFALAGYNEQFF.

This clone occurred once. The V and J genes are TRBV7-9 and TRBJ1-2; D gene unclear. Trimming removed 5 bases at V and 2 bases at J, with 24 bases between. This CDR3 has 18 amino acids. CDR1 SEHNR and CDR2 FQNEAQ come from the germline V gene (reference sequence). The CDR3 DNA sequence: TGTGCCAGCAGCCCACCTCAGATCCGCTCCGTTGCAAACTATGGCTACACCTTC. Translating gives CASSPPQIRSVANYGYTF.

This clone was picked up one time. This chain links TRBV2 with TRBJ2-3, with a tentative D call TRBD2 (6 bases). Per the germline V gene, CDR1 is SNHLY and CDR2 is FYNNEI. This CDR3 contains 14 residues. Trimming removed 5 bases from V and 4 bases from J, with 13 bases in between. The CDR3 DNA follows: TGTGCCAGCAGTCAACGACTAGTAGCAGATACGCAGTATTTT. Its translation is CASSQRLVADTQYF.

There are a few counts of this clone. The chain uses TRBV7-9 and TRBJ2-2, with 7 bases that match TRBD1. The CDR3 consists of 14 residues. Germline CDR1 SEHNR, CDR2 FQNEAQ (reference sequence). The junction had 7 bases not matched to a gene; V was cut back by 8 bases and J by 4 bases. The CDR3 sequence is CASSAQGITGELFF. The CDR3, as DNA: TGTGCCAGCTCTGCACAGGGGATCACCGGGGAGCTGTTTTTT. The variable domain in full, with the rest retrieved from reference TRBV7-9 and TRBJ2-2, is DTGVSQNPRHKITKRGQNVTFRCDPISEHNRLYWYRQTLGQGPEFLTYFQNEAQLEKSRLLSDRFSAERPKGSFSTLEIQRTEQGDSAMYLCASSAQGITGELFFGEGSRLTVL.

CDR3 loop: CASRQGGEYEQYF. In DNA form, the CDR3 reads TGTGCCAGTAGACAGGGGGGCGAATACGAGCAGTACTTC. The chain combines TRBV19 with TRBJ2-7, with 8 bases that match TRBD1. This CDR3 contains 13 residues. CDR1 is LNHDA, CDR2 SQIVND, per germline (reference sequence). V gave up 6 bases and J gave up 4 bases; unmatched junction bases: 5.

V is TRBV18 and J is TRBJ2-7; 8 bases fit TRBD1. This CDR3 region has 14 residues. With V trimmed by 1 base and J by 6 bases, 5 bases remained unmatched. Germline V gene data show CDR1 as KGHSH and CDR2 as LQKENI. The CDR3 sequence is CASSPQGQVPEQYF. CDR3 DNA: TGTGCCAGCTCACCACAGGGACAGGTTCCCGAGCAGTACTTC.

J is TRBJ2-1 and V is TRBV29-1; 9 positions match TRBD1. The CDR3 is 14 amino acids. Germline values: CDR1 SQVTM, CDR2 ANQGSEA. Germline trimming cut 7 bases from V and 1 base from J; bases unmatched to any gene: 5. As DNA, the CDR3 is TGCAGCGCTTCCGGGACAGGGTCCTACAATGAGCAGTTCTTC. Its protein is CSASGTGSYNEQFF.